This TCR beta chain was sequenced in a study of blood T cells in healthy people across ages (dated by TCRdb to between 2014 and 2016). In terms of the full investigation: Template switching captured roughly one uniquely barcoded TCR beta cDNA molecule per two T cells in model experiments. To track age-related changes in TCR beta repertoire diversity, the study relied on deep sequencing normalized with unique cDNA molecular identifiers. The donors were split into four age groups: young (average about 16 years), middle-aged (about 40), aged (approximately 60) and long-lived (roughly 88). To avoid experimental bias, donors of different ages were distributed randomly across sequencing lanes. Two additional independent replicas of 1 million unique cDNA reads from the same blood draw were analyzed for two donors (one aged 18 to 30 and one aged 80 or older).

The paper as a whole reports these results and caveats: Compared with the aged group, more naive CD4+ T cells, fewer expanded clones and increased TCR diversity were shown by the long-lived group, suggesting age selection. Estimates of total diversity based on one million sequenced T cells were regarded as lower bounds and as underestimates. There was a strong correlation between observed TCR beta diversity and the percentage of naive T cells measured by flow cytometry. Because profiling used bulk unsorted PBMCs, naive and antigen-experienced compartments could not be compared conclusively. Observed TCR beta diversity per million T cells fell roughly linearly with age, and a significant reduction was already apparent by age about 43. The CMV infection status of donors was not known, potentially confounding age-related changes in expanded clonotypes.

Systemically healthy Caucasian individuals from Russia, roughly 40 in total and aged roughly 6 to 90 years, were included as donors. Each donor gave roughly 9.5 milliliters of peripheral blood, collected into EDTA-treated Vacutainer tubes. PBMCs were isolated by Ficoll-Paque density-gradient centrifugation, with at least 6 million obtained per sample. Total RNA, at least 5 micrograms per sample, was extracted from PBMCs with Trizol reagent. For every donor, an aliquot of PBMCs went through flow cytometry to measure the percentages of naive CD45RAhigh/CD27high T cells. Taken from the germline V gene, the CDR1 and CDR2 loops are SGHTA and FQGNSA. V is trimmed back by 5 bases and J by 7 bases, and the junction contains 9 bases that no gene match accounts for. Including cysteine and phenylalanine, the CDR3 has 15 amino acids. CDR3 DNA is the only sequence kept; it has 45 bases, read in frame from the first base.

Library preparation used 5' RACE. Data came from an Illumina HiSeq 2500. A second PCR of roughly 7 to 11 cycles was performed with a sample-barcoded 5' primer and a J-beta primer mix. Each TCR beta cDNA molecule received a unique molecular identifier from a template-switch 5' adaptor carrying 12 random nucleotides. At least 3 million CDR3-containing paired-end reads were obtained from each sample. The Mint cDNA synthesis kit, primed by a TRBC-specific oligonucleotide, was used to synthesize first-strand cDNA from all RNA. After uracil-DNA glycosylase treatment, a first 18-cycle PCR used universal primers M1SS and BC2_uni_R on all cDNA. Concerning the study's data processing: For normalization, 1 million high-quality reads, each with a distinct molecular identifier, were randomly selected from each sample. Reads with shared molecular identifiers were discarded instead of being binned into consensus sequences. MiTCR, set to a Q25 quality threshold and the strictest error-elimination algorithm, was used for CDR3 identification, clonotype clustering and error correction. A nonparametric unseen species model with Euler transformation was used to estimate a lower bound on total TCR beta diversity. TCRdb passed the public sequencing reads through fastp at Q25 and MiXCR, retaining productive beta sequences. Under each unique CDR3 protein, matching rows form one entry showing the most common genes and DNA. Here the V and J calls rest on TCRdb's processing, not on the authors' analysis. The sample records 1.5 million to 1.9 million distinct CDR3 sequences, roughly 43% of which are singletons. The ten most abundant clones make up about 3.8% of the sample.

On this clonotype itself: What this receptor recognizes is not known. The record has no base qualities; no much larger clone is one base away.

Here the chain combines TRBV7-2 and TRBJ2-2; 8 central nucleotides agree with TRBD1. The sequenced sample was blood. The source of this sequence is a woman aged 18-30 years in good health. At the DNA level, the sequence is TGTGCCAGCAGCCTGTCAGGGGGCGTAGACGGGGAGCTGTTTTTT. Translated, this gives CASSLSGGVDGELFF.